The 24 T cell receptor beta chains below were found in one sample sequenced in a study of radiation and T cells in renal cell carcinoma. Specified time point: blood 2 weeks post-SBRT. Described treatment: 15 Gy SBRT to primary tumor, nephrectomy 4 weeks later. The protocol was immunoSEQ multiplex PCR, while the TCRdb copy is restricted to in-frame clones and leaves out a portion. The sample lists about 130,000 clones, more than 70% occurring once. Sequenced material: blood, taken from a patient whose treatment included radiotherapy and nephrectomy. The receptors stem from a woman aged 70-85 years with renal cell carcinoma.

This clone was observed once. The rearrangement joins TRBV7-8 to TRBJ2-7; maybe TRBD1 (6 bases). The CDR3 covers 13 residues. The V gene lost 1 base and the J gene lost 6 bases, with 10 bases spanning the gap. Germline CDR1 and CDR2: SGHVS and FQNEAQ. Here the CDR3 reads CASSLGTVSEQYF. The CDR3 DNA follows: TGTGCCAGCAGCTTAGGGACAGTCTCCGAGCAGTACTTC.

The chain is built from TRBV27 and TRBJ2-4, with D possibly being TRBD2 (6 bases). The CDR3 has 13 residues. The ends were cut back, 5 bases at V and 10 bases at J, with 15 bases in the middle. Looked up from germline, CDR1 is MNHEY and CDR2 is SMNVEV (reference sequence). CDR3 nucleotide sequence: TGTGCCAGCAGTCCAGTGGGGACTCCAATTCAGTACTTC. It translates to CASSPVGTPIQYF.

Of note for this clone: Distinct nucleotide sequences in the sample also encode this CDR3. This rearrangement joins TRBV5-6 to TRBJ1-6; TRBD1 agrees at 8 bases. Germline V lookup: CDR1 SGHDT, CDR2 YYEEEE. The CDR3 is made up of 13 amino acids. Losses at the gene ends were 4 bases for V and 7 bases for J; bases not matched to a gene: 1. The CDR3 region is CASSGQGNSPLHF. The CDR3 DNA reads TGTGCCAGCAGCGGACAGGGCAATTCACCCCTCCACTTT.

The J gene is TRBJ2-1, the V gene TRBV7-2, with TRBD2 matching 9 bases. The CDR3 covers 16 residues. Germline CDR1 reads SGHTA; CDR2 reads FQGNSA. The V gene end was trimmed by 0 bases and the J gene end by 5 bases; junction bases not matched to a gene: 5. The CDR3 DNA reads TGTGCCAGCAGCTTAGCGAGCGGGGGGATAAACAATGAGCAGTTCTTC. Residues: CASSLASGGINNEQFF. Full variable domain (rest looked up from reference TRBV7-2 and TRBJ2-1): GAGVSQSPSNKVTEKGKDVELRCDPISGHTALYWYRQSLGQGLEFLIYFQGNSAPDKSGLPSDRFSAERTGGSVSTLTIQRTQQEDSAVYLCASSLASGGINNEQFFGPGTRLTVL.

V gene TRBV5-1 combines with J gene TRBJ2-2, with 14 bases aligning to TRBD2. Germline trimming cut 4 bases from V and 6 bases from J; bases unmatched to any gene: 8. The germline V gene has CDR1 SGHRS and CDR2 YFSETQ. This CDR3 has 17 residues. As DNA, the CDR3 is TGCGCCAGCAGCGCAATGACTAGCGGGGGGGCCGCCGGGGAGCTGTTTTTT. This gives the protein CASSAMTSGGAAGELFF.

This clone has more than one count but fewer than ten. The chain is built from TRBV30 and TRBJ1-1; D gene uncertain. The CDR3 is 12 residues long. Germline CDR1 reads GTSNPN; CDR2 reads SVGIG (reference sequence). Trimming stripped 7 bases from V and 1 base from J, with 10 bases between. The CDR3: CALGLTNTEAFF. CDR3 bases: TGTGCCTTAGGACTTACGAACACTGAAGCTTTCTTT.

This chain uses TRBV4-2 with TRBJ1-1, with D possibly matching TRBD1 (6 bases). The CDR3 contains 17 residues. The germline V gene encodes CDR1 LGHNA and CDR2 YNFKEQ. V lost 0 bases to trimming and J lost 0 bases, with 14 bases between them. CDR3 residues: CASSQDVDRLVNTEAFF. The CDR3 DNA sequence: TGTGCCAGCAGCCAAGATGTTGACAGGTTGGTGAACACTGAAGCTTTCTTT.

With regard to this clone: The sample holds other DNA sequences that translate to the same CDR3. V usage is TRBV5-1 and J usage is TRBJ1-4, with a possible D match to TRBD1 (6 bases). The CDR3 sequence is 14 residues long. Deletions cut 1 base from V and 4 bases from J, with 8 bases between. Per the germline V gene, CDR1 is SGHRS and CDR2 is YFSETQ. CDR3 sequence (DNA): TGCGCCAGCAGCTTGACAGGGAGTAATGAAAAACTGTTTTTT. Its translation is CASSLTGSNEKLFF.

The J gene is TRBJ2-4, the V gene TRBV7-2; D ambiguous. Germline CDR1 SGHTA, CDR2 FQGNSA. This CDR3 region has 15 residues. Trimming pared 1 base from V and 5 bases from J, leaving 12 bases between. In DNA form, the CDR3 reads TGTGCCAGCAGCTTAGACTGGGGTTTCCAAAACATTCAGTACTTC. Its protein product is CASSLDWGFQNIQYF.

V gene TRBV7-2 combines with J gene TRBJ2-1, with TRBD2 matching over 9 bases. Germline V gives CDR1 SGHTA, CDR2 FQGNSA. J gave up 3 bases and V 5 bases, and 5 bases lay outside the gene matches. This CDR3 spans 15 amino acids. The CDR3 protein is CASSPLAGNYNEQFF. DNA for the CDR3: TGTGCCAGCAGCCCGCTAGCGGGGAACTACAATGAGCAGTTCTTC. The variable domain in full, with the rest retrieved from reference TRBV7-2 and TRBJ2-1, is GAGVSQSPSNKVTEKGKDVELRCDPISGHTALYWYRQSLGQGLEFLIYFQGNSAPDKSGLPSDRFSAERTGGSVSTLTIQRTQQEDSAVYLCASSPLAGNYNEQFFGPGTRLTVL.

The V gene is TRBV6-5, the J gene TRBJ1-1; D is possibly TRBD1 (5 bases). The CDR3 extends over 13 amino acids. Germline-derived CDR1 and CDR2 are MNHEY and SVGAGI. V lost 5 bases to trimming and J lost 6 bases, with 13 bases between them. CDR3 DNA: TGTGCCAGCAGTCCCACCTTGGGGGCTGAAGCTTTCTTT. This codes for CASSPTLGAEAFF.

V is TRBV7-8 and J is TRBJ2-3, with TRBD2 identical over 11 bases. CDR3 length equals 17 residues. Germline assignment: CDR1 SGHVS and CDR2 FQNEAQ. The trim removed 2 bases at V and 3 bases at J, leaving 7 bases unmatched. The CDR3 is CASSLSTSGGGTDTQYF. The CDR3, as DNA: TGTGCCAGCAGCTTATCTACTAGCGGGGGAGGTACAGATACGCAGTATTTT.

In this sample, this clone turned up once. The V and J genes are TRBV15 and TRBJ1-6; the D is unclear. The CDR3 totals 12 residues. The V gene lost 1 base and the J gene lost 14 bases, with 9 bases spanning the gap. Germline V gives CDR1 LNHNV, CDR2 YYDKDF (reference sequence). The CDR3 coding sequence is TGTGCCACCAGCAGAGGTGAAAGGGCCCTCCACTTT. Amino acid sequence: CATSRGERALHF.

In its sample, this clone was seen a few times. V and J are TRBV18 and TRBJ1-5; unclear D gene. V was clipped by 5 bases and J by 5 bases, with 10 bases between them. CDR1 and CDR2 from the germline V gene are KGHSH and LQKENI. The CDR3 has 13 amino acids. In DNA form, the CDR3 reads TGTGCCAGCTCAGGGGATCCTGATCAGCCCCAGCATTTT. Its translation is CASSGDPDQPQHF.

Written as DNA, the CDR3 is TGTGCCAGCAGCTTAGACACTAGCGGATTCACAGATACGCAGTATTTT. This codes for CASSLDTSGFTDTQYF. The genes are TRBV7-2 and TRBJ2-3, with 8 bases lining up with TRBD2. CDR1 SGHTA and CDR2 FQGNSA come from the germline V gene. The CDR3 extends over 16 amino acids. The V gene end was trimmed by 1 base and the J gene end by 2 bases; junction bases not matched to a gene: 5.

As for this clone: A read error may account for a junction end that differs from germline. V gene TRBV7-7 combines with J gene TRBJ1-2, with 8 bases fitting TRBD1. The CDR3 is made up of 15 amino acids. Germline V gives CDR1 SSHAT, CDR2 FNYEAQ (reference sequence). CDR3 in DNA: TGTGCTAGCAGCTCACCTACGACAGGGGTAGGTGGCTACACCTTC. Its translation: CASSSPTTGVGGYTF.

The genes are TRBV28 and TRBJ1-5; TRBD1 agrees at 7 bases. Trimming took 4 bases from V and 5 from J; bases not matched to a gene: 5. The CDR3 contains 14 residues. The germline gives CDR1 MDHEN, CDR2 SYDVKM. The CDR3 DNA follows: TGTGCCAGCAGTTCGACAGGGCTTTATCAGCCCCAGCATTTT. It translates to CASSSTGLYQPQHF. Combining the CDR3 with reference TRBV28 and TRBJ1-5 gives the whole variable domain DVKVTQSSRYLVKRTGEKVFLECVQDMDHENMFWYRQDPGLGLRLIYFSYDVKMKEKGDIPEGYSVSREKKERFSLILESASTNQTSMYLCASSSTGLYQPQHFGDGTRLSIL.

In DNA form, the CDR3 reads TGTGCCATCAGTTCCGGGACAGGCAATTCACCCCTCCACTTT. It specifies CAISSGTGNSPLHF. The V and J genes are TRBV10-3 and TRBJ1-6, with 8 nucleotides matching TRBD1. J gave up 7 bases and V 5 bases, and 4 bases lay outside the gene matches. CDR3 length equals 14 residues. The germline V gene has CDR1 ENHRY and CDR2 SYGVKD.

This chain uses TRBV14 with TRBJ2-7; D call uncertain. Per germline, CDR1 SGHDN and CDR2 FVKESK. The V end was cut by 5 bases, the J end by 1 base, with 18 bases between. This CDR3 contains 16 residues. In DNA, the CDR3 is TGTGCCAGCAGCGAAGCCGGGCCTAGAAGTTCCTACGAGCAGTACTTC. It translates to CASSEAGPRSSYEQYF.

This rearrangement joins TRBV6-1 to TRBJ1-1; D remains ambiguous. Germline V gene data show CDR1 as MNHNS and CDR2 as SASEGT. Trimming shortened V by 2 bases and J by 1 base, and 5 bases separated the two germline ends. CDR3 length: 13 residues. CDR3: CASSEQRNTEAFF. DNA of the CDR3: TGTGCCAGCAGTGAACAGAGGAACACTGAAGCTTTCTTT.

V gene TRBV7-3 combines with J gene TRBJ2-3; D perhaps matches TRBD1 (5 bases). The germline V gene has CDR1 SGHTA and CDR2 FQGTGA. Between the trimmed V and J ends, which lost 5 bases and 2 bases, there was a span of 11 bases. The CDR3 is 14 amino acids. The CDR3 sequence is CASSLLTDTDTQYF. The CDR3 DNA is TGTGCCAGCAGCCTACTGACAGACACAGATACGCAGTATTTT.

This clone was seen only a few times. The gene calls are TRBV14 and TRBJ2-7; TRBD2 matches at 7 bases. Trimming took 1 base from V and 6 from J; bases not matched to a gene: 6. Germline CDR1 is SGHDN and CDR2 is FVKESK. The CDR3 runs 14 residues. The CDR3 is CASSQALGGSEQYF. The CDR3 bases are TGTGCCAGCAGCCAAGCCCTGGGGGGGTCCGAGCAGTACTTC.

The chain recombines TRBV30 with TRBJ2-1, with 12 bases identical to TRBD2. Losses at the gene ends were 0 bases for V and 15 bases for J; bases not matched to a gene: 9. CDR3 length equals 14 residues. Germline CDR1 and CDR2: GTSNPN and SVGIG (reference sequence). The CDR3 DNA sequence: TGTGCCTGGAGTGTATCCCTAGCGGGGGGGCCTCCGTTCTTC. Protein: CAWSVSLAGGPPFF.

J is TRBJ2-3 and V is TRBV5-1; 10 bases line up with TRBD2. Germline V gene data show CDR1 as SGHRS and CDR2 as YFSETQ. The junction had 9 bases not matched to a gene; V was cut back by 4 bases and J by 1 base. The CDR3 length is 17 residues. As DNA, the CDR3 is TGCGCCAGCAGCCCAGTCCGTACTAGCGGGGGCACAGATACGCAGTATTTT. Its translation is CASSPVRTSGGTDTQYF.